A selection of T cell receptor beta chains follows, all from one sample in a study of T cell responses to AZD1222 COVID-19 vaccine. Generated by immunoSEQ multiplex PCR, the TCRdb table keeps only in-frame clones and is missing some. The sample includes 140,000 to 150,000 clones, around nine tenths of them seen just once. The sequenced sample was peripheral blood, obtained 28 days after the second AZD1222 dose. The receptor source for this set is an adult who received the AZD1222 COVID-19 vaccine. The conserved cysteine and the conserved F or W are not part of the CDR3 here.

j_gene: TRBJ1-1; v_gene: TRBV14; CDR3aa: ASSHLRNTEAF
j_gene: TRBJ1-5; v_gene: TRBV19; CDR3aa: AAGYSGQPQH
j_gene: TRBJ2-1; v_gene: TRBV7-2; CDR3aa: ASCRPGGEQF
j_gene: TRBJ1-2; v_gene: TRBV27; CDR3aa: ASSLRPGDYGYT
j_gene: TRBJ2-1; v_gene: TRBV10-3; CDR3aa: AISEPGGDRSLYQF
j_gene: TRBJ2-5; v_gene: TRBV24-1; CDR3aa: ATSLGQGSETQY
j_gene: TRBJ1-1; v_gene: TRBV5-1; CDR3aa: ASSLDRDTEAF
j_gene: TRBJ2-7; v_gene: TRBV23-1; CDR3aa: ARAFSGQGTVEQY
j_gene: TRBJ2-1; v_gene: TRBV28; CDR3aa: ASSFSLALTRF
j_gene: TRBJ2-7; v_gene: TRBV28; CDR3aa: ASSLVPSAPYEQY
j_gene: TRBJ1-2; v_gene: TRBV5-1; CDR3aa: ASSLGLAGGYT
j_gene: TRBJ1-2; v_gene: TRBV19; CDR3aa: ASSIPRYGYT
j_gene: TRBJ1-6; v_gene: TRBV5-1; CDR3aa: ASSLGTGLASPLH
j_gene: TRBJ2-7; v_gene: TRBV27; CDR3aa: ASSSTGQSYEQY
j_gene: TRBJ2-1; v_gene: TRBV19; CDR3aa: ASSITSGIYNEQF
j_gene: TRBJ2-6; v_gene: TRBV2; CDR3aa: ASSEGFSSGANVLT
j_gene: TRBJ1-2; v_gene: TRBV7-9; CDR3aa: ASSSIGGGYGYT
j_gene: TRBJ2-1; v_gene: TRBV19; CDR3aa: ASSIGGVSRGKFGNEQF
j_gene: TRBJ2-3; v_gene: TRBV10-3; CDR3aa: ATGTSGSTDTQY
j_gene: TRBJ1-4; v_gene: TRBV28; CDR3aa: ASSNPGALNEKLF
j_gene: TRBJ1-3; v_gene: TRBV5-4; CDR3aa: ASSSPGDHSGNTIY
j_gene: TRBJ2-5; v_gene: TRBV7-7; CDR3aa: ASSPGSHGETQY
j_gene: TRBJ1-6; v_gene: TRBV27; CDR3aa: ASSLHGGAGSPLH
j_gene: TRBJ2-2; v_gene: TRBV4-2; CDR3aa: ASSQEALASGRTTGELF
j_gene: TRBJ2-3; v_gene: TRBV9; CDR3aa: ASASSMWDTQY
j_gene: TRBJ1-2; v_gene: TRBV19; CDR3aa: ASSPQYYGYT
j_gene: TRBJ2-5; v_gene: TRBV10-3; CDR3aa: AISAQSKETQY
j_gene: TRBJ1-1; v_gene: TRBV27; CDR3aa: ASSFGSGTEAF
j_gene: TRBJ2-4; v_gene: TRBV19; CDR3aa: ASSSGTELNIQY
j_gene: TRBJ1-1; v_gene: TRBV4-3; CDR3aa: ASSQDPGFGTEAF
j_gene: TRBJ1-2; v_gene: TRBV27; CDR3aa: ASSLFPTGDPYGYT
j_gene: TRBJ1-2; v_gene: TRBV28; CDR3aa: ASRSTGDYGYT
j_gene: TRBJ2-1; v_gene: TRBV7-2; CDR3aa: ASSLVGTYEQF
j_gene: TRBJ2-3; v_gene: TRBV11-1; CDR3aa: ASSSGLAGGTDTQY
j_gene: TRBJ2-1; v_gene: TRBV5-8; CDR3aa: ASSPRVGTNEQF
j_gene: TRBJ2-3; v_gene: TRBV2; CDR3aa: ASSVGSFTDTQY
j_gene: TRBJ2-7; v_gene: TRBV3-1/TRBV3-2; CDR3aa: ASSQDLGQESYEQY
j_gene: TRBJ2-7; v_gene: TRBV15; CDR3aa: ATSRDGGQDEQY
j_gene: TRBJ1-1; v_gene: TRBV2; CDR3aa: ASSDAPRDRLAF
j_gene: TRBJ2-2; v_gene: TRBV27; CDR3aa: ASSLGTNTGELF
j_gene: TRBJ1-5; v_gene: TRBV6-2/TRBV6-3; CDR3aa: ASSYGTRGNNQPQH
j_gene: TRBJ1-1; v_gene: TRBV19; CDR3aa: ASSIQGRNTEAF
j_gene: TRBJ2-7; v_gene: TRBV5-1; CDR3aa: ASSPTGSAAEQY
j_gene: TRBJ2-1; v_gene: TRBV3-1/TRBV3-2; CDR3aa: ASRRDSSSYNEQF
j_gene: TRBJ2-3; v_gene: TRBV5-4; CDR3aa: ASSLSPSGRKVGTDTQY
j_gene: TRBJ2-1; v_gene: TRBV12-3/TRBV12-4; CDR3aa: ASSLDGSGLQF
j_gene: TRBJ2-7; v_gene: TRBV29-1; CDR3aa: SVGLATSSYEQY
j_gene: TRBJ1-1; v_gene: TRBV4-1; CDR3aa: ASSPRGLPNTEAF
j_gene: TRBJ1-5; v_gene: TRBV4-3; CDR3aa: ASSQDRGQPQH
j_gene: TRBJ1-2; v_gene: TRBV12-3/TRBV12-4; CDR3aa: ASSFGWDYGYT
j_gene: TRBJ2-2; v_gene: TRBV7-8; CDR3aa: ASSLAQGGELF
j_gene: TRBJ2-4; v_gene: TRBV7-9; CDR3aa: ASSLEQAQNIQY
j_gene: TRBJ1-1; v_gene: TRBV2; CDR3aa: ASREQGFSGNTEAF